This TCR beta chain was identified in a study of radiation and T cells in renal cell carcinoma. The time point denotes: blood 2 weeks post-SBRT. Treatment indicated: 15 Gy SBRT to primary tumor, nephrectomy 4 weeks later. Serial blood draws occurred at baseline and 2 and 4 weeks post-SBRT. Trimming removed 0 bases from V and 5 bases from J, with 16 bases in between. The CDR3 sequence is 17 residues long. Germline V CDR1 and CDR2: MDHEN, SYDVKM. The count of this clone is one. Its antigen is as yet unknown. Points from the study as a whole: Pretreatment tumor biopsies were lacking, so baseline clonotypes are unknown.

The table came from immunoSEQ multiplex PCR; TCRdb's copy has only in-frame clones and leaves some out. The sample lists roughly 75,000 clones, roughly 87% seen once, with approximately 6% in the top ten. The material was blood, obtained from a patient whose treatment included radiotherapy and nephrectomy. This TCR was recovered from a man aged 60 to 75 with renal cell carcinoma. V is TRBV28 and J is TRBJ1-4, with D perhaps matching TRBD1 (6 bases). As DNA, the CDR3 is TGTGCCAGCAGTTTATGGCCCCGCCCAGACAGGAATGAAAAACTGTTTTTT. Translated, it gives CASSLWPRPDRNEKLFF.